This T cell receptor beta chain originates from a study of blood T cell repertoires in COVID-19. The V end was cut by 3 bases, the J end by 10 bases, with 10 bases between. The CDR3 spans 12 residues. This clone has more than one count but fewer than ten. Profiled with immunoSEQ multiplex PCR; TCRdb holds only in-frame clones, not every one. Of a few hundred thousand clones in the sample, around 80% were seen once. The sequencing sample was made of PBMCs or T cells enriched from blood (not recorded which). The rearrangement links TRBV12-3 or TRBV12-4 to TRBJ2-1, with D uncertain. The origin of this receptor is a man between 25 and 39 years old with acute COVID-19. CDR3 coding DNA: TGTGCCAGCAGTTTGGTAGTCTGGGAGCAGTTCTTC. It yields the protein CASSLVVWEQFF.